These T cell receptor beta chains were read from a single sample in a study of shared clonotypes between healthy human individuals. Sequencing used immunoSEQ multiplex PCR; TCRdb keeps in-frame clones, though not all of them. The table has 2 million to 3 million clones, 93% seen once; the top ten hold around 0.4%. The sample was naive CD4+ T cells from PBMCs. These receptors all stem from a young man in good health. Some clones in this sample may be carry-over from other donors' samples. CDR3s include the opening cysteine and the closing phenylalanine or tryptophan. D genes are given only for firm matches. Part of the rows lack a size; the others show once, few, many or a class for expanded clones.

d_call	v_call	cdr3_length	clone_size	j_call	cdr3_aa	cdr3_nt
.	TRBV6-1	14	.	TRBJ1-1	CASSLAGTGTEAFF	TGTGCCAGCAGTTTGGCGGGCACGGGCACTGAAGCTTTCTTT
.	TRBV20-1	11	.	TRBJ1-1	CSARDIPEAFF	TGCAGTGCTAGAGATATCCCTGAAGCTTTCTTT
TRBD1	TRBV5-1	17	.	TRBJ2-3	CASSRRIGGQGTDTQYF	TGCGCCAGCAGCCGAAGGATCGGGGGACAGGGGACAGATACGCAGTATTTT
.	TRBV9	15	.	TRBJ2-7	CASSVEASPPYEQYF	TGTGCCAGCAGCGTAGAGGCTAGCCCCCCCTACGAGCAGTACTTC
TRBD1	TRBV4-2	14	.	TRBJ2-7	CASSRRQGAYEQYF	TGTGCCAGCAGCCGTCGACAGGGGGCTTACGAGCAGTACTTC
TRBD1	TRBV19	17	.	TRBJ2-3	CASTPRPGQIHTDTQYF	TGTGCCAGTACCCCTCGCCCGGGACAGATACACACAGATACGCAGTATTTT
.	TRBV18	14	.	TRBJ1-2	CASSPPGSWRGYTF	TGTGCCAGCTCACCACCCGGATCTTGGAGGGGCTACACCTTC
.	TRBV7-8	14	.	TRBJ1-5	CASSLMSSGQPQHF	TGTGCCAGCAGCTTAATGTCGTCGGGGCAGCCCCAGCATTTT
.	TRBV4-1	16	.	TRBJ2-1	CASSLGPSRSYNEQFF	TGCGCCAGCAGCCTTGGGCCTAGTCGCTCCTACAATGAGCAGTTCTTC
TRBD1	TRBV6-1	19	.	TRBJ2-1	CASSDDRVSGLLSYNEQFF	TGTGCCAGCAGTGATGACAGGGTTTCCGGGCTTCTCTCCTACAATGAGCAGTTCTTC
TRBD2	TRBV7-9	13	.	TRBJ2-7	CAAAGGPRNEQYF	TGTGCCGCGGCGGGAGGGCCTCGAAACGAGCAGTACTTC
TRBD2	TRBV7-9	15	.	TRBJ2-1	CASRNLAGSYNEQFF	TGTGCCAGCAGGAATCTAGCGGGATCCTACAATGAGCAGTTCTTC
.	TRBV6-6	15	.	TRBJ1-2	CASTISPLANYGYTF	TGTGCCAGCACTATATCCCCTTTAGCTAACTATGGCTACACCTTC
.	TRBV15	13	few	TRBJ1-5	CATSRDIHQPQHF	TGTGCCACCAGCAGAGATATCCATCAGCCCCAGCATTTT
TRBD2	TRBV2	14	.	TRBJ2-5	CASRRTSGQETQYF	TGTGCCAGCAGACGGACTAGCGGACAAGAGACCCAGTACTTC
TRBD1	TRBV5-1	15	.	TRBJ2-7	CASSLGPGQGNEQYF	TGCGCCAGCAGCTTGGGTCCGGGACAGGGCAACGAGCAGTACTTC
.	TRBV29-1	14	.	TRBJ2-2	CSVAPGSGTGELFF	TGCAGCGTGGCCCCCGGGAGTGGCACCGGGGAGCTGTTTTTT